These 21 T cell receptor beta chains were all obtained from the same sample, sequenced in a study of CD8 T cells in ankylosing spondylitis. For these TCRs, the target antigens are not known. Overall study results and limits: Made up of eight or nine highly homologous variants, a TCR beta motif appeared characteristic of ankylosing spondylitis blood.

TCRdb ran MiXCR on the 5' RACE reads and lists one entry per CDR3 protein. This sample yields around 770,000 distinct CDR3 sequences, of which roughly 19% are seen a single time; about 20% belongs to the top ten. The sequencing input was blood, either unsorted or a sorted T cell fraction (not recorded which). Source of these receptors: a male donor with ankylosing spondylitis.

This clonotype was observed a few times. The gene calls are TRBV10-1 and TRBJ2-7; tentatively, D is TRBD2 (7 bases). The CDR3 extends over 13 amino acids. Trimming shortened V by 3 bases and J by 6 bases, and 12 bases separated the two germline ends. Germline-derived CDR1 and CDR2 are WNHNN and SYGVQD (reference sequence). The CDR3 DNA follows: TGCGCCAGCAGTGATGGCGGGGGCGGCGAGCAGTACTTC. As protein: CASSDGGGGEQYF.

The rearrangement uses TRBV12-3 or TRBV12-4 and TRBJ2-7; D uncertain. Trimming left V 1 base short and J 3 bases short, with 10 bases between. This CDR3 is built from 14 residues. CDR3 residues: CASSLGAGNYEQYF. CDR3 bases: TGTGCCAGCAGTTTAGGGGCAGGAAACTACGAGCAGTACTTC.

DNA of the CDR3: TGCAGTGCTAGGGGACTTAGCGGGGGGAACAATGAGCAGTTCTTC. Amino acid sequence: CSARGLSGGNNEQFF. J is TRBJ2-1 and V is TRBV20-1, with 10 bases fitting TRBD2. Germline CDR1 is DFQATT and CDR2 is SNEGSKA (reference sequence). The CDR3 runs to 15 residues. Unmatched junction bases numbered 7, after V lost 3 bases and J lost 5 bases.

This clonotype was recorded at least ten times. V and J are TRBV4-3 and TRBJ2-3, with 11 bases fitting TRBD1. The J segment lost 4 bases and the V segment lost 4 bases, leaving 4 bases of the junction unmatched. The CDR3 contains 15 residues. Looked up from germline, CDR1 is LGHNA and CDR2 is YSLEER. CDR3 protein: CASSPGTGGPDTQYF. CDR3 nucleotide sequence: TGCGCCAGCAGCCCCGGGACAGGGGGACCAGATACGCAGTATTTT.

This clonotype turned up a few times. The CDR3 ends on some other residue instead of the conserved phenylalanine or tryptophan, so this is likely a read error. The limits of the CDR3 on the DNA are not certain, so only TCRdb's listed CDR3 is given. The chain recombines TRBV25-1 with TRBJ2-3; the table assigns TRBD1, which was not confirmed against the DNA. Germline V gene sequence: CDR1 MGHDK, CDR2 SYGVNS. With termini counted, the CDR3 has 9 amino acids. The CDR3 region is CASYTGQGC.

This clonotype was observed a handful of times. V gene TRBV20-1 combines with J gene TRBJ1-2; D is unclear. Germline CDR1 is DFQATT and CDR2 is SNEGSKA (reference sequence). The CDR3 spans 14 residues. V was cut by 4 bases and J by 0 bases, with 12 bases left in between. The CDR3: CSATGEGANYGYTF. In nucleotides, the CDR3 is TGCAGTGCTACGGGAGAGGGAGCTAACTATGGCTACACCTTC.

The chain recombines TRBV23-1 with TRBJ1-5; the match to TRBD1 covers 9 bases. TRBV23-1 is classed as an ORF, of uncertain function. The V segment lost 2 bases and the J segment 2 bases; nucleotides outside the gene matches: 4. This CDR3 contains 16 residues. The CDR3 coding sequence is TGCGCCAGCAGTCAACGACAGGGGGTTGGCAATCAGCCCCAGCATTTT. It codes for CASSQRQGVGNQPQHF.

The chain couples TRBV7-9 to TRBJ2-3, with 9 positions matching TRBD2. The CDR3 runs to 17 residues. The germline CDR1 and CDR2 sequences are SEHNR and FQNEAQ (reference sequence). V was clipped by 3 bases and J by 1 base; unmatched bases: 8. DNA for the CDR3: TGTGCCAGCAGCTTCGGCGGGAGGGCCTTTGGCACAGATACGCAGTATTTT. Translated, it gives CASSFGGRAFGTDTQYF.

This chain links TRBV5-1 with TRBJ2-1; D tentatively fits TRBD1 or TRBD2 (6 bases each). The germline CDR1 and CDR2 sequences are SGHRS and YFSETQ. CDR3 length equals 15 residues. V lost 3 bases and J lost 9, with 19 bases in between. The CDR3 DNA reads TGCGCCAGCAGCTCGCAGGGGTTCGGGGGCAGTGAGCAGTTCTTC. Its translation is CASSSQGFGGSEQFF.

The rearrangement joins TRBV7-2 to TRBJ1-5; D not resolved. V lost 5 bases to trimming and J lost 3 bases, with 11 bases between them. CDR1 and CDR2 from the germline V gene are SGHTA and FQGNSA. This CDR3 is 14 amino acids long. The CDR3 loop reads CASSPPWDNQPQHF. The CDR3 DNA follows: TGTGCCAGCAGCCCCCCGTGGGACAATCAGCCCCAGCATTTT.

This clonotype was observed a handful of times. Here the CDR3 DNA reads TGCGCCAGCAGCTTGGGGCAGGTCCAGACCGGGGAGCTGTTTTTT. Translation gives CASSLGQVQTGELFF. This chain joins TRBV5-1 and TRBJ2-2; D gene ambiguous. The CDR3 has 15 amino acids. V was cut by 0 bases and J by 5 bases, with 11 bases left in between. CDR1 SGHRS and CDR2 YFSETQ come from the germline V gene.

The genes are TRBV10-2 and TRBJ2-7, with 7 positions matching TRBD2. The CDR3 spans 13 residues. The germline CDR1 and CDR2 sequences are WSHSY and SAAADI. Trimming at V came to 6 bases and at J to 5 bases, leaving 7 bases not matched to a gene. In nucleotides, the CDR3 is TGCGCCAGCAGCGACCCCCTAGCGGACGAGCAGTACTTC. Translated, it gives CASSDPLADEQYF.

This clonotype was counted at least ten times. The chain links TRBV12-3 or TRBV12-4 to TRBJ1-6; no clear D. V dropped 8 bases and J dropped 7 bases, with 6 bases sitting between them. CDR3 length equals 11 residues. CDR3 nucleotide sequence: TGTGCCAGCGGGGAGAATTCACCCCTCCACTTT. Encoded protein: CASGENSPLHF.

This clonotype showed up just a few times. The genes are TRBV5-6 and TRBJ1-1, with D hard to call. V was shortened by 3 bases and J by 0 bases, with 15 bases between the two germline ends. CDR1 is SGHDT, CDR2 YYEEEE, per germline. The CDR3 totals 16 residues. The chain's CDR3 is CASSWYSLGMNTEAFF. CDR3 DNA sequence: TGTGCCAGCAGCTGGTATTCGCTCGGGATGAACACTGAAGCTTTCTTT.

V gene TRBV12-3 or TRBV12-4 combines with J gene TRBJ2-1; D is undetermined. The CDR3 is 15 amino acids. V was cut by 3 bases and J by 3 bases, with 12 bases left in between. The CDR3 loop is CASSFDLNDYNEQFF. Here the CDR3 DNA reads TGTGCCAGCAGTTTTGACTTGAACGACTACAATGAGCAGTTCTTC.

The chain carries TRBV12-3 or TRBV12-4 and TRBJ1-5; D is ambiguous. V dropped 4 bases and J dropped 5 bases, with 30 bases sitting between them. This CDR3 is 20 amino acids long. The CDR3 sequence is CASSYIPGEPVLQGYQPQHF. The CDR3, as DNA: TGTGCCAGCAGTTACATCCCCGGGGAGCCGGTCCTTCAAGGGTATCAGCCCCAGCATTTT.

This clonotype has more than one count but fewer than ten. The chain couples TRBV3-1 to TRBJ2-6, with TRBD2 matching over 8 bases. This CDR3 is built from 17 residues. Germline CDR1 LGHDT, CDR2 YNNKEL (reference sequence). V shed 4 bases and J 0 bases; nucleotides not matched to a gene: 5. DNA for the CDR3: TGTGCCAGCAGCCTCCGGGGGGGCAACTCTGGGGCCAACGTCCTGACTTTC. This codes for CASSLRGGNSGANVLTF.

This clonotype has more than one count but fewer than ten. V is TRBV6-1 and J is TRBJ2-5; D gene uncertain. The V and J ends lost 6 bases and 2 bases respectively, with 16 bases between them. This CDR3 is built from 15 residues. From germline, CDR1 is MNHNS and CDR2 SASEGT. The CDR3 DNA is TGTGCCAGCAGCAGAACCGTGTCAAATCAAGAGACCCAGTACTTC. Translating it yields CASSRTVSNQETQYF.

This clonotype was counted a few times. The CDR3 loop reads CASSLDPSGRGEQFF. CDR3 sequence (DNA): TGCGCCAGCAGCTTGGATCCTAGCGGGAGGGGTGAGCAGTTCTTC. The gene calls are TRBV5-1 and TRBJ2-1; TRBD2 agrees at 12 bases. V dropped 0 bases and J dropped 9; count of bases not matched to a gene: 4. Germline CDR1 and CDR2: SGHRS and YFSETQ. The CDR3 has 15 amino acids.

This clonotype has more than one count but fewer than ten. The CDR3 is CASSTWTSGSLLDTQYF. CDR3 nucleotides: TGTGCCAGCAGTACCTGGACTAGCGGGAGTTTATTAGATACGCAGTATTTT. The V call is TRBV6-1, the J call TRBJ2-3; 13 nucleotides line up with TRBD2. Germline loops: CDR1 MNHNS, CDR2 SASEGT. The V segment lost 5 bases and the J segment 5 bases; nucleotides outside the gene matches: 10. CDR3 length: 17 amino acids.

V and J are TRBV28 and TRBJ2-5; 13 bases match TRBD2. With 5 bases clipped from V and 5 bases from J, the junction kept 8 bases outside the gene matches. From germline, CDR1 is MDHEN and CDR2 SYDVKM. The CDR3 has 16 amino acids. CDR3 protein: CASSPGLAGVHETQYF. CDR3 DNA: TGTGCCAGCAGTCCCGGACTAGCGGGAGTCCACGAGACCCAGTACTTC.